At least ten counts were recorded for the clone carrying this TCR beta chain. Its matching antigen is unknown. These data are taken from a study of breast tumors, draining lymph nodes, adjacent tissues. Study-wide results and limits: The data were judged consistent with most tumor T cells coming from lymph node and expanding in tumor. Luminal-like breast cancer showed significantly higher tumor–nontumor repertoire similarity than basal-like. Data only fit, rather than demonstrated, lymph node origin of most tumor T cells.

Germline CDR1 is SGDLS and CDR2 is YYNGEE. The V and J ends lost 0 bases and 4 bases respectively, with 11 bases between them. This CDR3 spans 15 amino acids. Breast cancer patients provided tissue from their axillary draining lymph nodes. TCRdb itself ran the multiplex PCR reads through MiXCR, one entry per CDR3 protein. The sample has 200,000 to 300,000 distinct CDR3 sequences, about 30% seen once; the top ten hold approximately 1%. The sample taken for sequencing was axillary lymph node tissue. V usage is TRBV9 and J usage is TRBJ2-1, with D uncertain. This TCR came from a female donor with breast cancer. Some clones in this sample may be carry-over from other donors' samples. The CDR3 is CASSVDGARYNEQFF. For the CDR3, the DNA is TGTGCCAGCAGCGTAGACGGAGCTAGGTACAATGAGCAGTTCTTC. The whole variable domain, remainder taken from reference TRBV9 and TRBJ2-1, is DSGVTQTPKHLITATGQRVTLRCSPRSGDLSVYWYQQSLDQGLQFLIQYYNGEERAKGNILERFSAQQFPDLHSELNLSSLELGDSALYFCASSVDGARYNEQFFGPGTRLTVL.